The entry below gives a single T cell receptor (beta chain) sequence along with its context. Original methodology: Reference gene primers were amplified, and this amplification served to estimate nucleated cell counts. Repertoires were generated with immunoSEQ multiplex PCR, while TCRdb's copy carries only in-frame clones and drops some. The DNA gave D and trimming, while V, J and clone size come from that table. This repertoire shows about 310,000 clones, around 89% found once; its top ten account for under 1.1%. The germline gives CDR1 MGHDK, CDR2 SYGVNS. The CDR3 is 15 amino acids. Between the trimmed V and J ends, which lost 1 base and 8 bases, there was a span of 17 bases. This sample was included in a study of blood T cell repertoires in COVID-19. Study-wide context: COVID-19 samples, acute and convalescent, were from the United States, Italy and Spain.

Enrolment of Seattle patients took place during active infection, and they were followed longitudinally. The receptor was derived from a woman aged 35 to 49 with COVID-19, enrolled during active disease. The chain combines TRBV25-1 with TRBJ1-2, with D possibly being TRBD1 (6 bases). Material for sequencing was peripheral blood. DNA for the CDR3: TGTGCCAGCAGTGAATGGGACACCTCTTTGGGAGGCTACACCTTC. Protein: CASSEWDTSLGGYTF.